A selection of T cell receptor beta chains follows, all from one sample in a study of T-cell memory formation after mild COVID-19. TCRdb called the 5' RACE reads again in MiXCR, with one record for every CDR3 protein. The table shows roughly 100,000 distinct CDR3 sequences, with about a sixth occurring only once. What was sequenced was PBMCs or a T cell subset sorted from them (not recorded which). These TCRs come from an adult woman who had mild COVID-19 (a few samples of this study predate the infection). Cell type and time point are not known. CDR3s include the opening cysteine and the closing phenylalanine or tryptophan. D genes are given only for firm matches. Expanded clones are given a class, and other clones once, few, many or no size at all.

abundance,j_gene,d_gene,v_gene,CDR3aa,CDR3nt
NA,TRBJ2-3,NA,TRBV13,CASSALRDTQYF,TGTGCCAGCAGCGCCTTGAGAGATACGCAGTATTTT
once,TRBJ2-7,TRBD1,TRBV7-6,CASSLRQGRNEQYF,TGTGCCAGCAGCCTGAGACAGGGAAGGAACGAGCAGTACTTC
few,TRBJ1-5,NA,TRBV10-3,CAISVGEFSNQPQHF,TGTGCCATCAGTGTGGGGGAATTTAGCAATCAGCCCCAGCATTTT
few,TRBJ2-5,NA,TRBV4-1,CASSQDKGQQETQYF,TGCGCCAGCAGCCAAGATAAGGGGCAGCAAGAGACCCAGTACTTC
NA,TRBJ2-3,NA,TRBV7-2,CASSPGPSATDTQYF,TGTGCCAGCAGCCCAGGCCCTAGCGCCACAGATACGCAGTATTTT
NA,TRBJ1-1,TRBD1,TRBV6-2/TRBV6-3,CASSYLDRGTEAFF,TGTGCCAGCAGTTACCTGGACAGGGGCACTGAAGCTTTCTTT
NA,TRBJ2-7,NA,TRBV6-6,CASRPDYSYEQYF,TGTGCCAGCAGACCCGACTACTCCTACGAGCAGTACTTC
NA,TRBJ2-5,NA,TRBV2,CASSELEAGEQETQYF,TGTGCCAGCAGTGAACTTGAGGCAGGCGAGCAAGAGACCCAGTACTTC
few,TRBJ2-5,TRBD1,TRBV7-3,CASSLTGTGDEETQYF,TGTGCCAGCAGCTTAACTGGGACAGGGGATGAGGAGACCCAGTACTTC
few,TRBJ2-2,NA,TRBV18,CASSSTQHMTATGELFF,TGTGCCAGCTCATCTACCCAACACATGACAGCCACCGGGGAGCTGTTTTTT
many,TRBJ2-7,NA,TRBV20-1,CSAIPTFNSYEQYF,TGCAGTGCTATACCGACATTTAACTCCTACGAGCAGTACTTC
NA,TRBJ2-2,NA,TRBV12-3/TRBV12-4,CASSSGPGTITGELFF,TGTGCCAGCAGTTCGGGGCCCGGGACCATCACCGGGGAGCTGTTTTTT
few,TRBJ2-3,TRBD2,TRBV7-8,CASSPEIPGGFIDTQYF,TGTGCCAGCAGCCCCGAGATCCCGGGGGGGTTTATAGATACGCAGTATTTT
few,TRBJ2-4,NA,TRBV6-4,CASSRPPVEAKNIQYF,TGTGCCAGCAGCCGCCCCCCGGTGGAGGCCAAAAACATTCAGTACTTC
few,TRBJ2-5,NA,TRBV6-2/TRBV6-3,CASWLGETQYF,TGTGCCAGCTGGTTGGGTGAGACCCAGTACTTC
NA,TRBJ2-3,NA,TRBV27,CASSPSGADTQYF,TGTGCCAGCAGTCCGTCAGGGGCAGATACGCAGTATTTT
few,TRBJ2-3,TRBD2,TRBV5-8,CASSLIGLAGGPVTDTQYF,TGTGCCAGCAGCTTGATCGGACTAGCGGGGGGGCCTGTTACAGATACGCAGTATTTT
NA,TRBJ2-7,NA,TRBV11-2,CASSPPAYEQYF,TGTGCCAGCAGCCCCCCGGCCTACGAGCAGTACTTC
NA,TRBJ1-2,TRBD1,TRBV4-1,CASNGQGLNYGYTF,TGCGCCAGCAACGGACAGGGTTTGAACTATGGCTACACCTTC
NA,TRBJ2-3,NA,TRBV6-4,CASSAFAGSTDTQYF,TGTGCCAGCAGTGCTTTTGCGGGGAGCACAGATACGCAGTATTTT
many,TRBJ1-1,NA,TRBV11-2,CASSTTGRQNTEAFF,TGTGCCAGCAGCACGACGGGACGGCAGAACACTGAAGCTTTCTTT
few,TRBJ2-1,TRBD2,TRBV12-3/TRBV12-4,CASRLAGGSYNEQFF,TGTGCCAGCAGACTAGCGGGAGGCAGCTACAATGAGCAGTTCTTC
NA,TRBJ2-7,TRBD1,TRBV6-1,CASSAGTDTFYEQYF,TGTGCCAGCAGTGCCGGGACAGATACATTCTACGAGCAGTACTTC
NA,TRBJ2-6,NA,TRBV10-3,CAISVGLESSGANVLTF,TGTGCCATCAGTGTAGGGCTGGAGAGCTCTGGGGCCAACGTCCTGACTTTC
NA,TRBJ2-2,NA,TRBV12-3/TRBV12-4,CASSHSASTNTGELFF,TGTGCCAGCAGTCACTCAGCGTCGACGAACACCGGGGAGCTGTTTTTT
few,TRBJ1-1,NA,TRBV7-9,CASSAGSPTEAFF,TGTGCCAGCAGTGCCGGGTCCCCCACTGAAGCTTTCTTT
NA,TRBJ1-2,NA,TRBV6-5,CASSYSGHNYGYTF,TGTGCCAGCAGTTACTCCGGACACAACTATGGCTACACCTTC
NA,TRBJ2-7,NA,TRBV3-1,CASSQDIGQGYEQYF,TGTGCCAGCAGCCAAGATATAGGCCAGGGATACGAGCAGTACTTC
NA,TRBJ2-3,TRBD2,TRBV3-1,CASTPGLAADTQYF,TGTGCCAGCACCCCGGGACTAGCGGCCGATACGCAGTATTTT
NA,TRBJ2-7,NA,TRBV27,CASRSGHSYEQYF,TGTGCCAGCAGATCGGGACATTCCTACGAGCAGTACTTC
few,TRBJ2-5,TRBD1,TRBV11-2,CASSATDRGLQETQYF,TGTGCCAGCAGCGCTACGGACAGGGGGTTACAAGAGACCCAGTACTTC
few,TRBJ2-3,TRBD2,TRBV29-1,CSVDSSGSTDTQYF,TGCAGCGTTGATAGTAGCGGGAGCACAGATACGCAGTATTTT
few,TRBJ2-1,NA,TRBV5-5,CASSLEGPSYNEQFF,TGTGCCAGCAGCTTGGAGGGCCCCTCCTACAATGAGCAGTTCTTC
few,TRBJ2-7,TRBD2,TRBV20-1,CSARGGTSGVLEQYF,TGCAGTGCTAGGGGGGGGACTAGCGGAGTACTCGAGCAGTACTTC
NA,TRBJ1-1,NA,TRBV7-9,CASSSPRGGGTEAFF,TGTGCCAGCAGCTCCCCCAGGGGAGGGGGCACTGAAGCTTTCTTT
NA,TRBJ2-7,TRBD2,TRBV7-9,CASSHVTGEGEQYF,TGTGCCAGCAGCCACGTGACGGGGGAGGGCGAGCAGTACTTC
few,TRBJ2-7,NA,TRBV7-8,CASSSTADTEQYF,TGTGCCAGCTCCTCAACAGCGGACACCGAGCAGTACTTC
many,TRBJ2-7,TRBD2,TRBV4-1,CASSQDIAGIYEQYF,TGCGCCAGCAGCCAAGATATAGCGGGGATCTACGAGCAGTACTTC
few,TRBJ1-1,NA,TRBV19,CASSMAPNTEAFF,TGTGCCAGTAGTATGGCCCCGAACACTGAAGCTTTCTTT
NA,TRBJ2-7,NA,TRBV20-1,CSARLPGQPSSYEQYF,TGCAGTGCTAGGCTCCCAGGCCAACCGAGCTCCTACGAGCAGTACTTC
few,TRBJ2-1,NA,TRBV20-1,CSARDEGDEQFF,TGCAGTGCTAGAGATGAGGGGGATGAGCAGTTCTTC
few,TRBJ1-2,NA,TRBV12-5,CASGLVPPGTGYTF,TGTGCTAGTGGTTTGGTGCCCCCAGGGACTGGCTACACCTTC
few,TRBJ2-2,TRBD1,TRBV7-6,CASTFSDRVTGELFF,TGTGCCAGCACCTTCTCGGACAGGGTTACCGGGGAGCTGTTTTTT
NA,TRBJ1-4,TRBD1,TRBV4-2,CASSQETGQPTNEKLFF,TGTGCCAGCAGCCAAGAGACGGGACAGCCAACTAATGAAAAACTGTTTTTT
NA,TRBJ2-7,TRBD2,TRBV6-2/TRBV6-3,CASSRPGLADNYEQYF,TGTGCCAGCAGTCGGCCCGGACTAGCGGACAACTACGAGCAGTACTTC
NA,TRBJ2-2,NA,TRBV30,CACPRDMGDTGELFF,TGTGCCTGCCCCCGGGACATGGGGGACACCGGGGAGCTGTTTTTT
few,TRBJ2-1,TRBD2,TRBV12-3/TRBV12-4,CASNIAGGAYNEQFF,TGTGCCAGCAACATAGCGGGAGGGGCCTACAATGAGCAGTTCTTC
NA,TRBJ2-3,NA,TRBV9,CASSDQLAEVRPGTDTQYF,TGTGCCAGCAGCGACCAACTAGCTGAAGTAAGACCCGGCACAGATACGCAGTATTTT
NA,TRBJ1-2,TRBD1,TRBV9,CASSGQGVGGYTF,TGTGCCAGCAGCGGACAGGGCGTTGGTGGCTACACCTTC
NA,TRBJ2-1,TRBD2,TRBV7-9,CASSLGTLAGNEQFF,TGTGCCAGCAGCTTAGGTACGCTAGCGGGCAATGAGCAGTTCTTC
NA,TRBJ2-7,NA,TRBV2,CASSEASTGPVSYEQYF,TGTGCCAGCAGTGAAGCCTCTACAGGGCCAGTCTCCTACGAGCAGTACTTC